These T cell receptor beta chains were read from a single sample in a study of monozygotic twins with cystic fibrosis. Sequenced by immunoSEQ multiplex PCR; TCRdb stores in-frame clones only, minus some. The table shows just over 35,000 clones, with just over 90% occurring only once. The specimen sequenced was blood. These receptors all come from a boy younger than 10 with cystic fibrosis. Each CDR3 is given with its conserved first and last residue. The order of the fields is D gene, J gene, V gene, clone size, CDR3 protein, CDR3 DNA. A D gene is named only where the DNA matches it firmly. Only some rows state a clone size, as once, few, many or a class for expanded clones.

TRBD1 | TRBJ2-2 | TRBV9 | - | CASSETGGLSGELFF | TGTGCCAGCAGCGAGACAGGGGGTCTGTCCGGGGAGCTGTTTTTT
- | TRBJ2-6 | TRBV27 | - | CASSLAGTGANVLTF | TGTGCCAGCTCCCTGGCCGGGACTGGGGCCAACGTCCTGACTTTC
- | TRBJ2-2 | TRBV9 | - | CASSPRLSAMGGGELFF | TGTGCCAGCAGCCCGAGACTTAGCGCGATGGGGGGCGGGGAGCTGTTTTTT
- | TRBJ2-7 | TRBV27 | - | CASSSAGGLASYEQYF | TGTGCCAGCAGCTCCGCCGGGGGGCTAGCGTCCTACGAGCAGTACTTC
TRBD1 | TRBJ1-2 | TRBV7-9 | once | CASSPRQGTNYGYTF | TGTGCCAGCAGCCCGCGACAGGGAACGAACTATGGCTACACCTTC
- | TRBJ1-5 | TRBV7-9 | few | CASSLGLTGNQPQHF | TGTGCCAGCAGCTTAGGCCTAACAGGGAATCAGCCCCAGCATTTT
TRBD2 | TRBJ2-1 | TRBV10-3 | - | CAISEALGLAESSYNEQFF | TGTGCCATCAGTGAGGCCCTGGGACTAGCGGAGAGCTCCTACAATGAGCAGTTCTTC
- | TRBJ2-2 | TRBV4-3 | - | CASSHPPGTPGRTGELFF | TGCGCCAGCAGCCACCCGCCCGGGACACCTGGCAGGACCGGGGAGCTGTTTTTT
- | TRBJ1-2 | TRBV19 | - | CATEAGYGYTF | TGTGCCACCGAAGCAGGGTATGGCTACACCTTC
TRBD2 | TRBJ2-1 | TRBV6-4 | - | CASSQLETSGVNEQFF | TGTGCCAGCAGCCAATTAGAGACTAGCGGGGTGAATGAGCAGTTCTTC
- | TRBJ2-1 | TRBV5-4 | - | CASSLGGGAFTSYNEQFF | TGTGCCAGCAGCTTGGGTGGGGGTGCATTTACCTCCTACAATGAGCAGTTCTTC
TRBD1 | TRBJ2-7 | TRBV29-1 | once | CSVEGGQFHEQYF | TGCAGCGTTGAAGGGGGACAGTTCCACGAGCAGTACTTC
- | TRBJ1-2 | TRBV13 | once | CATSEREHYGYTF | TGTGCCACCTCCGAGAGGGAGCACTATGGCTACACCTTC
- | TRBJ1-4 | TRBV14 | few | CASSPLPTATNEKLFF | TGTGCCAGCAGCCCCCTACCGACAGCAACTAATGAAAAACTGTTTTTT
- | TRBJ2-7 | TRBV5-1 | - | CASSLVGTSYEQYF | TGCGCCAGCAGCTTGGTCGGCACCTCCTACGAGCAGTACTTC
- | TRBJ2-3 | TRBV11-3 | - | CASSSRDTYTDTQYF | TGTGCCAGCAGCAGCCGGGACACCTACACAGATACGCAGTATTTT
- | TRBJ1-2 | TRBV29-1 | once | CSADGAGGGYGYTF | TGCAGCGCTGACGGGGCAGGAGGGGGGTATGGCTACACCTTC
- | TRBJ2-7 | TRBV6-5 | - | CASSPRRDVYEQYF | TGTGCCAGCAGCCCCCGCAGGGACGTCTACGAGCAGTACTTC
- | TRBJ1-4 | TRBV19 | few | CASSILTGSGELFF | TGTGCCAGTAGTATCCTGACAGGTAGCGGGGAACTGTTTTTT
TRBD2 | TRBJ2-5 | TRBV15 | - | CATSRPPVAGGKETQYF | TGTGCCACCAGCAGACCACCCGTAGCGGGGGGGAAGGAGACCCAGTACTTC
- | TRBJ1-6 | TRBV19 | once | CASTESPSSYNSPLHF | TGTGCCAGTACCGAGTCCCCGAGCTCCTATAATTCACCCCTCCACTTT
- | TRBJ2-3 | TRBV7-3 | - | CASSFGGGADTQYF | TGTGCCAGCAGCTTTGGGGGTGGGGCAGATACGCAGTATTTT
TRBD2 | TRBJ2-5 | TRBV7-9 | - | CASSLLIAGGWETQYF | TGTGCCAGCAGCTTACTGATAGCGGGGGGTTGGGAGACCCAGTACTTC
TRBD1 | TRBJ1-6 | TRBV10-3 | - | CAISRQGENNSPLHF | TGTGCCATCAGTCGACAGGGTGAAAATAATTCACCCCTCCACTTT
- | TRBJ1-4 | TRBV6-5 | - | CASSSGAGAIEKLFF | TGTGCCAGCAGTTCGGGGGCAGGGGCGATAGAAAAACTGTTTTTT
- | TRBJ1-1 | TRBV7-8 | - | CASSRDNEAFF | TGTGCCAGCAGCCGGGACAACGAAGCTTTCTTT
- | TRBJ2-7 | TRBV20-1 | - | CSARDSYEQYF | TGCAGTGCTAGAGACTCCTACGAGCAGTACTTC
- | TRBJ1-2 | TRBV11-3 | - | CASSLGDLYGYTF | TGTGCCAGCAGCTTAGGGGACCTATATGGCTACACCTTC
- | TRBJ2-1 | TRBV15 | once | CATSREVSSLYNEQFF | TGTGCCACCAGCAGAGAAGTGAGTTCCCTCTACAATGAGCAGTTCTTC
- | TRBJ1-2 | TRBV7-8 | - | CASSPRWQGGDYGYTF | TGTGCCAGCAGCCCGAGATGGCAGGGAGGGGACTATGGCTACACCTTC
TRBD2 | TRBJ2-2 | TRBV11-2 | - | CASSIGGSGKYTGELFF | TGTGCCAGCAGCATAGGTGGGAGCGGGAAGTACACCGGGGAGCTGTTTTTT
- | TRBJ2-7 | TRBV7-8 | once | CASSSTGFYEQYF | TGTGCCAGCAGCTCCACAGGGTTCTACGAGCAGTACTTC
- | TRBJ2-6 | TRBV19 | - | CASRPHQQGFSGANVLTF | TGTGCCAGTAGACCGCACCAACAGGGATTCTCTGGGGCCAACGTCCTGACTTTC
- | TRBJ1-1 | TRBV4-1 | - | CASSQGTNTEAFF | TGCGCCAGCAGCCAAGGGACCAACACTGAAGCTTTCTTT